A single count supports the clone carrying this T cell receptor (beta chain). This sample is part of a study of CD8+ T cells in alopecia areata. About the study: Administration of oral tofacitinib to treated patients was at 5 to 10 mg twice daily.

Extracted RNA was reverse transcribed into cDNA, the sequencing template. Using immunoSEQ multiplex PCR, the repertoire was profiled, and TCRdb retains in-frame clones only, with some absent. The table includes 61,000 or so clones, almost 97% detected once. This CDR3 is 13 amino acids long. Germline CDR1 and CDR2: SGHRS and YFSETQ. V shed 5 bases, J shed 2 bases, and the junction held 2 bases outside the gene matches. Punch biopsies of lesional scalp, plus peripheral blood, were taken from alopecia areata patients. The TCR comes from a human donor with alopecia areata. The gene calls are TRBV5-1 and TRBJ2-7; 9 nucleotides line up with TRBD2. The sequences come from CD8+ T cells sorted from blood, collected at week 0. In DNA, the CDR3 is TGCGCCAGCAGGACTAGCGGAGCCTACGAGCAGTACTTC. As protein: CASRTSGAYEQYF.